The rows below give T cell receptor beta chains drawn from one sample of a study of blood T cell repertoires in COVID-19. The method was immunoSEQ multiplex PCR; TCRdb's version includes in-frame clones alone and lacks a portion of them. The sample carries 300,000 to 350,000 clones, about 90% recorded once. The sequenced sample consisted of PBMCs or T cells enriched from blood (not recorded which). The receptors stem from a woman aged 25 to 45 who had recovered from COVID-19. The CDR3 runs from the conserved cysteine through the conserved F or W. D genes are given only for firm matches. Clone size, where shown, is once, few, many, or a class for clones that have expanded.

-	TRBV6-5	-	TRBJ2-5	TGTGCCAGCACCCTTAGCCCCGAGGTATTGGAGACCCAGTACTTC	CASTLSPEVLETQYF
once	TRBV29-1	-	TRBJ1-2	TGCAGCGTTGAAGCCCCAACGATGTGGGCAGGGGAAACCTATGGCTACACCTTC	CSVEAPTMWAGETYGYTF
-	TRBV29-1	TRBD1	TRBJ1-4	TGCAGCGTTGGCCGGGACAGTACTGAAAAACTGTTTTTT	CSVGRDSTEKLFF
-	TRBV2	TRBD1	TRBJ2-1	TGTGCCAGCAGTGTAGGGGCCGGGACAGGGCGATACAATGAGCAGTTCTTC	CASSVGAGTGRYNEQFF
few	TRBV5-6	-	TRBJ1-1	TGTGCCAGCAGCTTCAGGGACACTGAAGCTTTCTTT	CASSFRDTEAFF
-	TRBV3-1/TRBV3-2	-	TRBJ1-4	TGTGCCAGCAGCATCCGGACGGACTATAATGAAAAACTGTTTTTT	CASSIRTDYNEKLFF
-	TRBV5-6	-	TRBJ1-4	TGTGCCAGCAGGGACGCGACAGCCCCGAATGAAAAACTGTTTTTT	CASRDATAPNEKLFF
once	TRBV24-1	TRBD1	TRBJ2-2	TGTGCCACCAGTGACGCGGGACAGGGGAACACCGGGGAGCTGTTTTTT	CATSDAGQGNTGELFF
-	TRBV7-9	TRBD1	TRBJ2-1	TGTGCCAGCAGCTTCGCCCGGGGGACAGGGACCTACAATGAGCAGTTCTTC	CASSFARGTGTYNEQFF
-	TRBV7-2	TRBD1	TRBJ1-2	TGTGCCAGCAGCTTAGGGGACAGAAGGTATGGCTACACCTTC	CASSLGDRRYGYTF
-	TRBV7-9	TRBD1	TRBJ1-3	TGTGCCAGCAGCTCACAGGGGCTAGGAAACACCATATATTTT	CASSSQGLGNTIYF
-	TRBV28	TRBD2	TRBJ2-1	TGTGCCAGCAGTGTATCTAGCGGGGGGGCCTCCTACAATGAGCAGTTCTTC	CASSVSSGGASYNEQFF
-	TRBV14	TRBD1	TRBJ2-4	TGTGCCAGCAGCCAAAGGGACAGCAATATAGCCAAAAACATTCAGTACTTC	CASSQRDSNIAKNIQYF
-	TRBV5-4	-	TRBJ2-5	TGTGCCAGCAGCTTGGCCCTGGTGGGGGCTTCGGAGACCCAGTACTTC	CASSLALVGASETQYF
-	TRBV11-2	-	TRBJ2-3	TGTGCCAGCAGCCCAACCAGGGCGGATACGCAGTATTTT	CASSPTRADTQYF
-	TRBV19	TRBD2	TRBJ2-6	TGTGCCAGTAGTGCGGGGGCTGGGGCCAACGTCCTGACTTTC	CASSAGAGANVLTF
-	TRBV28	TRBD2	TRBJ2-3	TGTGCCAGCAGTGTCAGACGGGAGGGAAACACAGATACGCAGTATTTT	CASSVRREGNTDTQYF
-	TRBV7-6	TRBD1	TRBJ2-3	TGTGCCAGCAGTACCGGGACAGGGGCTTCCGCAGATACGCAGTATTTT	CASSTGTGASADTQYF
-	TRBV11-2	TRBD1	TRBJ2-3	TGTGCCAGCAGCTTAGCAGGGACAGGGGGCCCAGATACGCAGTATTTT	CASSLAGTGGPDTQYF
-	TRBV2	TRBD2	TRBJ2-3	TGTGCCAGCACCGAGCGGCGGGGGAGCACAGATACGCAGTATTTT	CASTERRGSTDTQYF
-	TRBV27	TRBD2	TRBJ2-7	TGTGCCAGCAGTTCCTATAGCGGGGGGCGGAACGAGCAGTACTTC	CASSSYSGGRNEQYF
-	TRBV6-4	TRBD2	TRBJ2-5	TGTGCCAGCAGCCCAACCGGGGGAGGGGTGAAAGAGACCCAGTACTTC	CASSPTGGGVKETQYF
-	TRBV7-9	-	TRBJ2-2	TGTGCCAGCAGCTTCCTTGAGGGAACCGGGGAGCTGTTTTTT	CASSFLEGTGELFF
-	TRBV16	-	TRBJ2-7	TGTGCCAGCAGCCAATTGGTCAGTACCTACGAGCAGTACTTC	CASSQLVSTYEQYF
-	TRBV9	TRBD2	TRBJ2-3	TGTGCCAGCAGCGTGGGGACTAGCGGATCCACAGATACGCAGTATTTT	CASSVGTSGSTDTQYF
-	TRBV28	-	TRBJ1-5	TGTGCCAGCAGTCCCCAGAGGCAGCCCCAGCATTTT	CASSPQRQPQHF
-	TRBV18	-	TRBJ1-5	TGTGCCAGCTCACCAGGCCAGAGCAATCAGCCCCAGCATTTT	CASSPGQSNQPQHF
-	TRBV11-3	TRBD1	TRBJ2-3	TGTGCCAGCAGCACGACAGGGAACACAGATACGCAGTATTTT	CASSTTGNTDTQYF
-	TRBV12-3/TRBV12-4	-	TRBJ2-1	TGTGCCAGCAGTTTATACGGGGATAGTGAGCAGTTCTTC	CASSLYGDSEQFF
-	TRBV18	TRBD1	TRBJ2-7	TGTGCCAGCTCACCCTGGACAGGGGGCGGCGAGCAGTACTTC	CASSPWTGGGEQYF
-	TRBV10-3	TRBD1	TRBJ2-7	TGTGCCATCAGTGAGGCGATGGGACAGGGGCACGAGCAGTACTTC	CAISEAMGQGHEQYF
-	TRBV5-6	-	TRBJ1-6	TGTGCCAGCAGCTTTCAGGCGTCAGTCACCCTCCACTTT	CASSFQASVTLHF
-	TRBV19	-	TRBJ1-1	TGTGCCAGTAGTATCGAGGGGAACACTGAAGCTTTCTTT	CASSIEGNTEAFF
-	TRBV5-5	-	TRBJ1-2	TGTGCCAGCAGCTTGGCCAGGCAGGGCCTCTATGGCTACACCTTC	CASSLARQGLYGYTF
-	TRBV7-2	-	TRBJ1-1	TGTGCCAGCAGCCGGTTTGGAGGGAACACTGAAGCTTTCTTT	CASSRFGGNTEAFF
-	TRBV2	-	TRBJ1-2	TGTGCCAGCAAGGACAGCGACTATGGCTACACCTTC	CASKDSDYGYTF
-	TRBV2	TRBD1	TRBJ2-3	TGTGCCAGCAGCTTGGATCCGGGACAGGGGGCGGATACGCAGTATTTT	CASSLDPGQGADTQYF
-	TRBV30	TRBD1	TRBJ1-5	TGTGCCCACGGGCAGGGGGGAAATAGCAATCAGCCCCAGCATTTT	CAHGQGGNSNQPQHF
-	TRBV3-1/TRBV3-2	-	TRBJ2-4	TGTGCCAGCAGCCAGGGGAGGGGGGTGAACATTCAGTACTTC	CASSQGRGVNIQYF
-	TRBV6-5	-	TRBJ1-1	TGTGCCAGCACCGCAGACAGGAACACTGAAGCTTTCTTT	CASTADRNTEAFF
-	TRBV7-8	TRBD2	TRBJ2-1	TGTGCCAGCAGCTTAGATCAGCGGGGGGTCGGGGATGAGCAGTTCTTC	CASSLDQRGVGDEQFF
-	TRBV2	-	TRBJ1-4	TGTGCCAGCAGAGTACGGGACATTAATGAAAAACTGTTTTTT	CASRVRDINEKLFF
-	TRBV7-9	-	TRBJ2-1	TGTGCCAGCAGCGTACTCAATGAGCAGTTCTTC	CASSVLNEQFF
-	TRBV28	-	TRBJ1-2	TGTGCCAGCAGTTTAGTAGGGGGTAACTATGGCTACACCTTC	CASSLVGGNYGYTF
-	TRBV2	TRBD1	TRBJ1-3	TGTGCCAGCAGGGGGACAGGCCGTTCTCCCTCTGGAAACACCATATATTTT	CASRGTGRSPSGNTIYF
-	TRBV4-1	-	TRBJ1-2	TGCGCCAGCAGCCAAGCGCGAAAGTGGTCTGTAGACTATGGCTACACCTTC	CASSQARKWSVDYGYTF
few	TRBV11-3	-	TRBJ2-2	TGTGCCAGCAGCCCCGGACAGCCAGGAAGGACCGGGGAGCTGTTTTTT	CASSPGQPGRTGELFF
-	TRBV6-1	-	TRBJ2-1	TGTGCCAGCAGTGAAGACACAGAAACCGGGCAGTTCTTC	CASSEDTETGQFF